The 21 T cell receptor beta chains reported below all come from one sample, sequenced in a study of spatial heterogeneity in lung cancer. This sample's time point: sample taken at primary tumor resection. Tumor, nontumor lung or frozen PBMC supplied whole RNA, sequenced without sorting. TCRdb re-called the 5' RACE reads through MiXCR, storing one row per CDR3 protein. This table holds around 60,000 distinct CDR3 sequences, 8.4% found once. The sequences come from PBMCs, collected at surgery. All receptors derive from a female donor with early-stage non-small cell lung cancer.

In its sample, this clonotype was seen many times. The chain employs TRBV5-5 and TRBJ2-7, with a tentative D call TRBD1 (6 bases). Per germline, CDR1 SGHKS and CDR2 YYEKEE (reference sequence). The V gene lost 2 bases and the J gene lost 4 bases, with 7 bases spanning the gap. The CDR3 covers 12 residues. In DNA, the CDR3 is TGTGCCAGCAGCTTTCAGGGGTACGAGCAGTACGTC. The encoded protein is CASSFQGYEQYV.

The rearrangement links TRBV12-3 or TRBV12-4 to TRBJ1-2; 8 bases fit TRBD1. This CDR3 has 14 residues. After removal of 5 bases from V and 2 bases from J, the junction contained 4 bases not matched to a gene. The CDR3: CASSPGDRNYGYTF. In nucleotides, the CDR3 is TGTGCCAGCAGTCCAGGGGACAGGAACTATGGCTACACCTTC.

The rearrangement joins TRBV5-1 to TRBJ2-2, with 11 bases fitting TRBD1. Trimming cost V 2 bases and J 5 bases; bases outside gene matches: 5. Germline values: CDR1 SGHRS, CDR2 YFSETQ. This CDR3 comprises 16 residues. CDR3 coding DNA: TGCGCCAGCAGCTTTACCGGGACAGGGGGTACCGGGGAGCTGTTTTTT. It yields the protein CASSFTGTGGTGELFF.

This clonotype was picked up many times. V and J are TRBV5-1 and TRBJ2-3; D may be TRBD2 (5 bases). The V gene lost 4 bases and the J gene lost 1 base, with 13 bases spanning the gap. Germline CDR1 reads SGHRS; CDR2 reads YFSETQ. The CDR3 is made up of 15 amino acids. CDR3 protein: CASSGESPRTDTQYF. In nucleotides, the CDR3 is TGCGCCAGCAGCGGGGAGTCTCCTCGCACAGATACGCAGTATTTT.

J is TRBJ1-1 and V is TRBV9; D perhaps matches TRBD1 (6 bases). Germline V gene sequence: CDR1 SGDLS, CDR2 YYNGEE. The CDR3 has 14 amino acids. The V and J ends lost 4 bases and 2 bases respectively, with 12 bases between them. The CDR3 loop is CASSLGGRNTEAFF. The CDR3, as DNA: TGTGCCAGCAGCCTCGGGGGCAGAAACACTGAAGCTTTCTTT.

There are many counts of this clonotype. The chain couples TRBV6-2 or TRBV6-3 to TRBJ1-2; the D gene is possibly TRBD1 (6 bases). V gave up 5 bases and J gave up 5 bases, with 15 bases separating them. Germline V gives CDR1 MNHEY, CDR2 SVGEGT. CDR3 length equals 14 residues. The CDR3 sequence is CASSRDTGWYGYTF. DNA for the CDR3: TGTGCCAGCAGTCGGGACACTGGATGGTATGGCTACACCTTC.

This clonotype was seen a handful of times. This chain connects TRBV4-2 to TRBJ2-3; 7 positions match TRBD2. The CDR3 has 16 amino acids. V lost 2 bases to trimming and J lost 4 bases; unmatched junction nucleotides: 9. Germline lookup yields CDR1 LGHNA and CDR2 YNFKEQ. The CDR3 reads CASSQRGRGVADTQYF. CDR3 DNA: TGTGCCAGCAGCCAACGAGGGAGGGGAGTGGCAGATACGCAGTATTTT.

This clonotype was found many times. The gene calls are TRBV11-3 and TRBJ1-5; D is possibly TRBD1 (6 bases). From germline, CDR1 is SGHNT and CDR2 YENEEA. The CDR3 runs to 15 residues. Trimming left V 2 bases short and J 2 bases short, with 10 bases between. The DNA of the CDR3 is TGTGCCAGCAGCTTAACAGGGTTAGGCAATCAGCCCCAGCATTTT. Amino acids: CASSLTGLGNQPQHF.

This clonotype was detected only a few times. The V and J genes are TRBV19 and TRBJ2-2; no reliable D call. CDR1 LNHDA and CDR2 SQIVND come from the germline V gene (reference sequence). The CDR3 is 16 amino acids. Trimming took 4 bases from V and 7 from J, leaving 19 bases between them. The CDR3 here is CASSTLRGHSGGELFF. The CDR3 DNA is TGTGCCAGTAGTACCCTACGTGGGCATTCGGGCGGGGAGCTGTTTTTT.

This clonotype was found a few times. The gene calls are TRBV20-1 and TRBJ2-1, with 11 bases matching TRBD2. V shed 3 bases and J 5 bases; nucleotides not matched to a gene: 3. CDR3 length equals 14 residues. Per the germline V gene, CDR1 is DFQATT and CDR2 is SNEGSKA (reference sequence). The CDR3 region has the DNA TGCAGTGCTAGTCTAGCGGGAGGTGACAATGAGCAGTTCTTC. It specifies CSASLAGGDNEQFF.

This clonotype was counted a few times. The J gene is TRBJ2-5, the V gene TRBV11-3; TRBD2 might be the D (5 bases). Trimming took 0 bases from V and 4 from J, leaving 18 bases between them. Germline values: CDR1 SGHNT, CDR2 YENEEA. The CDR3 consists of 17 residues. The CDR3 coding sequence is TGTGCCAGCAGCTTAGATCGCGGAGGCAGTATGCGAGAGACCCAGTACTTC. Translated, it gives CASSLDRGGSMRETQYF.

The V and J genes are TRBV6-2 or TRBV6-3 and TRBJ1-6; D is possibly TRBD1 (6 bases). The CDR3 is 13 residues long. Trimming shortened V by 6 bases and J by 5 bases, and 8 bases separated the two germline ends. Germline CDR1 is MNHEY and CDR2 is SVGEGT. The CDR3 bases are TGTGCCAGCAGGTGGACAGATAATTCACCCCTCCACTTT. Its translation is CASRWTDNSPLHF.

In its sample, this clonotype was seen a few times. The chain has TRBV19 and TRBJ1-5; 9 nucleotides match TRBD1. The germline CDR1 and CDR2 sequences are LNHDA and SQIVND (reference sequence). V shed 5 bases, J shed 7 bases, and the junction held 6 bases outside the gene matches. CDR3 size: 14 residues. The CDR3 DNA reads TGTGCCAGTAGTCAGGGACAGGGAGAACAGCCCCAGCATTTT. Translated, it gives CASSQGQGEQPQHF.

This chain uses TRBV4-2 with TRBJ2-3; D may be TRBD2 (6 bases). V dropped 6 bases and J dropped 2 bases, with 15 bases sitting between them. Germline V gene sequence: CDR1 LGHNA, CDR2 YNFKEQ. This CDR3 has 15 amino acids. This chain's CDR3 is CASRGGRGDTDTQYF. Here the CDR3 DNA reads TGTGCCAGCAGGGGGGGAAGGGGTGACACAGATACGCAGTATTTT.

The rearrangement joins TRBV6-5 to TRBJ2-5; a possible D gene is TRBD2 (6 bases). Between the trimmed V and J ends, which lost 7 bases and 2 bases, there was a span of 11 bases. Germline V gene sequence: CDR1 MNHEY, CDR2 SVGAGI. The CDR3 sequence is 13 residues long. CDR3 in amino acids: CASTRGLQETQYF. In nucleotides, the CDR3 is TGTGCCAGCACTCGGGGACTTCAAGAGACCCAGTACTTC.

This clonotype has just a few counts. V usage is TRBV14 and J usage is TRBJ2-6; D is possibly TRBD1 (5 bases). Germline V gives CDR1 SGHDN, CDR2 FVKESK. V shed 4 bases and J shed 2 bases, with 9 bases lying between them. This CDR3 has 15 residues. As DNA, the CDR3 is TGTGCCAGCAGCCTATCAGGGACTGGGGCCAACGTCCTGACTTTC. This sequence encodes CASSLSGTGANVLTF.

The rearrangement joins TRBV6-1 to TRBJ2-3; D is tentatively TRBD1 or TRBD2 (5 bases each). Germline values: CDR1 MNHNS, CDR2 SASEGT. CDR3 length: 12 amino acids. Trimming cost V 7 bases and J 6 bases, with 11 bases left between them. CDR3 protein: CASKGPPDTQYF. The CDR3 DNA follows: TGTGCCAGCAAGGGACCGCCGGATACGCAGTATTTT.

There are many counts of this clonotype. The rearrangement links TRBV5-1 to TRBJ2-3; tentatively, D is TRBD2 (5 bases). Between the trimmed V and J ends, which lost 0 bases and 0 bases, there was a span of 5 bases. Germline CDR1 is SGHRS and CDR2 is YFSETQ. The CDR3 length is 14 residues. The CDR3 sequence: CASSLGTSTDTQYF. CDR3 DNA sequence: TGCGCCAGCAGCTTGGGGACTAGCACAGATACGCAGTATTTT.

J is TRBJ2-4 and V is TRBV21-1; TRBD1, the table's D call, was not compared with the DNA. TRBV21-1 has pseudogene status. The CDR3 contains 15 residues. The CDR3 reads CASSSRALRKNIQYF. In DNA, the CDR3 is TGTGCCAGCAGCAGTAGGGCGCTAAGGAAAAACATTCAGTACTTC.

This clonotype occurred a few times. This chain joins TRBV2 and TRBJ2-7, with TRBD1 matching 9 bases. CDR1 is SNHLY, CDR2 FYNNEI, per germline. Trimming took 1 base from V and 6 from J; bases not matched to a gene: 7. The CDR3 spans 15 residues. The CDR3 region is CASSEVGQGFGEQYV. In DNA form, the CDR3 reads TGTGCCAGCAGTGAAGTGGGACAGGGTTTCGGCGAGCAGTACGTC.

This clonotype showed up just a few times. CDR3 sequence: CASSPLREATEAFF. The CDR3, as DNA: TGTGCCAGCAGTCCACTCAGGGAAGCCACTGAAGCTTTCTTT. The V and J genes are TRBV28 and TRBJ1-1; maybe TRBD1 (5 bases). CDR3 length equals 14 residues. CDR1 is MDHEN and CDR2 is SYDVKM in the germline V gene. The V end lost 5 bases, the J end lost 4 bases, and 14 bases lay between the germline ends.